The clone carrying this T cell receptor beta chain was seen a few times. The antigen is undetermined. The germline V and J ends were trimmed by 4 bases and 2 bases, with 19 bases remaining between them. This CDR3 spans 17 amino acids. Germline assignment: CDR1 SEHNR and CDR2 FQNEAQ (reference sequence). TCRdb reanalysed the reads using MiXCR and keeps one entry per CDR3 protein. Counted here are fewer than 1,000,000 distinct CDR3 sequences, 31% occurring once; the ten biggest clones make up 10% to 15%. This record comes from a study of T cell repertoires in cytomegalovirus infection. As for the study in general: Through public TCR beta signatures, both CMV infection and matching HLA type were indicated.

Study observations and caveats: It was HLA-C-restricted CMV-specific TCR beta clonotypes that dominated the response ex vivo. The study identified carriers of CMV plus the relevant HLA from cumulative public TCR beta family frequency.

This clonotype was sampled from a human donor in good health (CMV status not recorded). Some clones in this sample may be carry-over from other donors' samples. This specimen consisted of cultured CD8+ T cells from PBMCs, obtained from culture after CMV antigen stimulation. The rearrangement uses TRBV7-9 and TRBJ2-3; D call uncertain. CDR3 nucleotide sequence: TGTGCCAGCAGCTCAGGACGGTGGGCGGCAGTCACAGATACGCAGTATTTT. This gives the protein CASSSGRWAAVTDTQYF. Filled out from reference TRBV7-9 and TRBJ2-3, the complete variable domain reads DTGVSQNPRHKITKRGQNVTFRCDPISEHNRLYWYRQTLGQGPEFLTYFQNEAQLEKSRLLSDRFSAERPKGSFSTLEIQRTEQGDSAMYLCASSSGRWAAVTDTQYFGPGTRLTVL.